Below, 9 T cell receptor beta chains from the same sample are listed, as sequenced in a study of cytomegalovirus exposure and HLA in healthy donors. It was with 60 Vbeta and 13 Jbeta primers that the PCR ran. Assay used: immunoSEQ multiplex PCR; TCRdb lists only in-frame clones, some missing. The sample lists approximately 200,000 clones; 75% to 85% were seen once. The sequenced sample was PBMCs. These receptors originate from a woman under 30 in good health and CMV-seropositive.

This clone appeared a few times. The gene calls are TRBV9 and TRBJ2-2, with D unclear. The CDR3 is made up of 14 amino acids. Trimming took 3 bases from V and 7 from J, leaving 13 bases between them. Germline-derived CDR1 and CDR2 are SGDLS and YYNGEE. CDR3 sequence (DNA): TGTGCCAGCAGCGCGGGTGGAAATGGCGGGGAGCTGTTTTTT. As protein: CASSAGGNGGELFF.

This chain connects TRBV2 to TRBJ1-3, with D tentatively TRBD1 (6 bases). CDR3 size: 14 residues. Trimming pared 6 bases from V and 2 bases from J, leaving 11 bases between. In germline, CDR1 is SNHLY, CDR2 FYNNEI. CDR3 sequence: CASRDTGTGNTIYF. For the CDR3, the DNA is TGTGCCAGCAGGGATACAGGGACTGGAAACACCATATATTTT. Combining the CDR3 with reference TRBV2 and TRBJ1-3 gives the whole variable domain EPEVTQTPSHQVTQMGQEVILRCVPISNHLYFYWYRQILGQKVEFLVSFYNNEISEKSEIFDDQFSVERPDGSNFTLKIRSTKLEDSAMYFCASRDTGTGNTIYFGEGSWLTVV.

The chain carries TRBV10-3 and TRBJ2-5; 8 bases match TRBD1. Trimming removed 6 bases from V and 1 base from J; junction bases left unmatched: 1. The CDR3 length is 13 residues. Germline loops: CDR1 ENHRY, CDR2 SYGVKD. For the CDR3, the DNA is TGTGCCATCAGCGGACAGGGCCAAGAGACCCAGTACTTC. Translation gives CAISGQGQETQYF.

The chain employs TRBV6-4 and TRBJ2-3, with 8 nucleotides matching TRBD2. Looked up from germline, CDR1 is MRHNA and CDR2 is SNTAGT. J lost 5 bases, V lost 3 bases, and 7 bases had no gene match. This CDR3 spans 15 amino acids. CDR3 loop: CASSEDGGAIDTQYF. In DNA, the CDR3 is TGTGCCAGCAGTGAGGACGGGGGGGCCATAGATACGCAGTATTTT.

This clone has only one observation. The chain links TRBV28 to TRBJ1-6; no reliable D call. Between the trimmed V and J ends, which lost 3 bases and 11 bases, there was a span of 17 bases. The CDR3 loop spans 15 amino acids. Germline CDR1 is MDHEN and CDR2 is SYDVKM. The CDR3 coding sequence is TGTGCCAGCAGTTTTGGCAATAGGGAGGCGGCACCCCTCCACTTT. This codes for CASSFGNREAAPLHF.

The V gene is TRBV27, the J gene TRBJ1-1; D is unclear. Germline V gene sequence: CDR1 MNHEY, CDR2 SMNVEV (reference sequence). The CDR3 spans 16 residues. Trimming left V 3 bases short and J 0 bases short, with 14 bases between. CDR3 region: CASSLRGANMNTEAFF. In DNA, the CDR3 is TGTGCCAGCAGTTTGCGGGGAGCGAATATGAACACTGAAGCTTTCTTT.

J is TRBJ2-3 and V is TRBV7-9, with no clear D. Germline V gives CDR1 SEHNR, CDR2 FQNEAQ (reference sequence). The CDR3 is made up of 12 amino acids. Trimming pared 10 bases from V and 1 base from J, leaving 9 bases between. CDR3 in amino acids: CATLPGTDTQYF. The CDR3 DNA reads as TGTGCCACCCTCCCAGGCACAGATACGCAGTATTTT.

CDR3 sequence: CASSVSGGAYEQYV. CDR3 DNA sequence: TGTGCCAGCAGCGTTAGCGGGGGGGCCTACGAGCAGTACGTC. V gene TRBV7-2 combines with J gene TRBJ2-7, with 11 positions matching TRBD2. The CDR3 extends over 14 amino acids. The V segment lost 5 bases and the J segment 2 bases; nucleotides outside the gene matches: 2. The germline CDR1 and CDR2 sequences are SGHTA and FQGNSA.

The rearrangement uses TRBV13 and TRBJ2-2; D is unclear. Germline V gene sequence: CDR1 PRHDT, CDR2 FYEKMQ (reference sequence). The length of the CDR3 is 16 residues. V lost 3 bases and J lost 6, with 17 bases in between. CDR3 residues: CASSFTEPVLPGELFF. As DNA, the CDR3 is TGTGCCAGCAGCTTCACAGAGCCGGTATTGCCCGGGGAGCTGTTTTTT.